This TCR beta chain is drawn from a study of blood T cells in healthy people across ages (dated by TCRdb to 2015 to 2017). In the study overall: In model experiments, roughly one uniquely barcoded TCR beta cDNA molecule per two T cells was captured by template switching. Donors were grouped into four age groups: young (average 16 years), middle-aged (less than 40), aged (62) and long-lived (around 80). Using deep sequencing normalized with unique cDNA molecular identifiers, the study measured how TCR beta repertoire diversity changes with age. To avoid experimental bias, donors of different ages were distributed randomly across sequencing lanes. For two donors (one aged 18 to 30 and one aged 80 or older), the study analyzed two additional independent replicas of 1 million unique cDNA reads from the same blood draw.

Systemically healthy Caucasian individuals from Russia, 39 in total and aged roughly 6 to 100 years, were included as donors. Each donor gave ten milliliters of peripheral blood, drawn into EDTA-treated Vacutainer tubes. Ficoll-Paque density-gradient centrifugation was used to isolate PBMCs, with at least 7 million per sample. Trizol reagent was used to extract total RNA from PBMCs, with at least 5.5 micrograms per sample. Naive CD45RAhigh/CD27high T cell percentages were measured by flow cytometry on a PBMC aliquot from every donor. In the case of this clonotype: Its binding antigen is unknown. Per-base quality was not reported, and no clone a single base away is much larger than it.

Here is what the overall study found, with its caveats: Because profiling used bulk unsorted PBMCs, naive and antigen-experienced compartments could not be compared conclusively. Observed TCR beta diversity per million T cells fell roughly linearly with age, and a significant reduction was already apparent by age about 43. Compared with the aged group, more naive CD4+ T cells, fewer expanded clones and increased TCR diversity were shown by the long-lived group, suggesting age selection. Estimates of total diversity based on one million sequenced T cells were considered lower bounds and underestimates. Because donor CMV infection status was unknown, age-related changes in expanded clonotypes were potentially confounded. There was a strong correlation between observed TCR beta diversity and the percentage of naive T cells measured by flow cytometry.

The germline V gene specifies LGHNA as CDR1 and YSLEER as CDR2. The V end loses 0 bases and the J end loses 4 bases, and a stretch of 12 bases separates them. The CDR3 numbers 15 residues from cysteine through phenylalanine. Here the CDR3 DNA is all that survives: 45 bases in frame from base 1. Library prep was done by 5' RACE. The instrument given in TCRdb is Illumina HiSeq 2500. A second roughly 6 to 11 cycle PCR used a sample-barcoded 5' primer and a J-beta primer mix. Each TCR beta cDNA molecule received a unique molecular identifier from a template-switch 5' adaptor carrying 12 random nucleotides. Each sample yielded at least 2.5 million CDR3-containing paired-end reads. First-strand cDNA synthesis was performed from all RNA using the Mint cDNA synthesis kit, with priming by a TRBC-specific oligonucleotide. All cDNA was treated with uracil-DNA glycosylase and then went through a first 18-cycle PCR with the universal primers M1SS and BC2_uni_R. Concerning the study's data processing: Normalization of each sample was performed by random selection of 1 million high-quality reads, each carrying a distinct molecular identifier. Reads sharing molecular identifiers were discarded rather than binned into consensus sequences. MiTCR, with a Q25 quality threshold and the strictest error-elimination algorithm, was used for CDR3 identification, clonotype clustering and error correction. A nonparametric unseen species model with Euler transformation was used to estimate lower-bound total TCR beta diversity. The public reads were quality trimmed at Q25 with fastp and then assembled into clones with MiXCR by TCRdb, keeping productive beta chains. One record per CDR3 amino acid sequence lists the most common genes and DNA. These V and J calls are TCRdb output, not the study's own analysis. The sample table shows roughly 1.5 million distinct CDR3 sequences, and approximately 39% are seen once. 4% of the sample is taken by the ten largest.

The sequencing sample was made of blood. The chain is made from TRBV4-3 and TRBJ1-2, with the D gene uncertain. The source of this sequence is a young woman in good health. The CDR3 region: CASSQDVGFSYGYTF. The sequence in DNA is TGCGCCAGCAGCCAAGATGTCGGATTCTCCTATGGCTACACCTTC.